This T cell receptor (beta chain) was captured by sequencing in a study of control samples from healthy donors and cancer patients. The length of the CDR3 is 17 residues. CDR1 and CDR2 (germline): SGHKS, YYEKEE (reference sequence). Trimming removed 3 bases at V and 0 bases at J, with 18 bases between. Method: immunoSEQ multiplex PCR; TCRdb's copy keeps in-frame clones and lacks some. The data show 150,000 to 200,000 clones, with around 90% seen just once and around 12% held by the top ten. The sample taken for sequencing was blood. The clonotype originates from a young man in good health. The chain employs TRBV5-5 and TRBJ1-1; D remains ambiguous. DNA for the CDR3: TGTGCCAGCAGCTCCGGCCGCCCCTTTGGCATGAACACTGAAGCTTTCTTT. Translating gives CASSSGRPFGMNTEAFF. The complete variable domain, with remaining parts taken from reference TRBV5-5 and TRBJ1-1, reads DAGVTQSPTHLIKTRGQQVTLRCSPISGHKSVSWYQQVLGQGPQFIFQYYEKEERGRGNFPDRFSARQFPNYSSELNVNALLLGDSALYLCASSSGRPFGMNTEAFFGQGTRLTVV.